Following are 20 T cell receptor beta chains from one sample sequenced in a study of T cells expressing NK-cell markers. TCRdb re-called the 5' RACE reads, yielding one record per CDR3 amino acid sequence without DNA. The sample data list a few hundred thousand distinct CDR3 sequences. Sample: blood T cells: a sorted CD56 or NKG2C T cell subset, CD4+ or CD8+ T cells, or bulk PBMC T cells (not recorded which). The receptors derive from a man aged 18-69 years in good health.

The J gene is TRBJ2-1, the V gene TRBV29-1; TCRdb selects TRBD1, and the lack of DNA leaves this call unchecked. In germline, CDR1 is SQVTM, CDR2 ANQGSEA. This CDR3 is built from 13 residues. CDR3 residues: CSVGSTVRNEQFF.

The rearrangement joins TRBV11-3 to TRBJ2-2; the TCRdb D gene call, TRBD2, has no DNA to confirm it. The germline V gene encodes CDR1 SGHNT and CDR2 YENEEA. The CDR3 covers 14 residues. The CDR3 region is CASRRGPNTGELFF.

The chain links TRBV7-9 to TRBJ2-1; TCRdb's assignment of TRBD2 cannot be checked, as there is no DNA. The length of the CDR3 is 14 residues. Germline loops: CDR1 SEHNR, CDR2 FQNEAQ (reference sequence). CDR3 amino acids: CASSLGGSVGEQFF.

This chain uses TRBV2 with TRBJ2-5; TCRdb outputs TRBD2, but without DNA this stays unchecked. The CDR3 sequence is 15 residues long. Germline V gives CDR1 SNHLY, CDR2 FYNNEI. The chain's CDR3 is CASRGLVLPQETQYF.

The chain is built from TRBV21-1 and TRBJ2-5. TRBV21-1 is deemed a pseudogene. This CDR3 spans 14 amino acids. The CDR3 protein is CASSKNRDEETQYF.

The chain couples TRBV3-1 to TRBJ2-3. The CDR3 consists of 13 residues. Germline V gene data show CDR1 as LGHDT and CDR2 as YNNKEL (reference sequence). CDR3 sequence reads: CASSQEANYPQYF.

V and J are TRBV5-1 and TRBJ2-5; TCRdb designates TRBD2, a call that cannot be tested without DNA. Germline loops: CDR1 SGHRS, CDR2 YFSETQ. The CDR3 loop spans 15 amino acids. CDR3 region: CASSSDSTTEVTQYF.

The CDR3 spells CASSQALRGRAQYF. The V call is TRBV4-2, the J call TRBJ2-3; with no DNA, the TCRdb D assignment of TRBD1 cannot be verified. Germline V gives CDR1 LGHNA, CDR2 YNFKEQ. The CDR3 runs to 14 residues.

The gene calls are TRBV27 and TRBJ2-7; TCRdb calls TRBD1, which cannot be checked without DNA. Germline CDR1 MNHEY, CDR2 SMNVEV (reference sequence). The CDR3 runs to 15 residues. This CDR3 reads CASSNGGHPSYEQYF.

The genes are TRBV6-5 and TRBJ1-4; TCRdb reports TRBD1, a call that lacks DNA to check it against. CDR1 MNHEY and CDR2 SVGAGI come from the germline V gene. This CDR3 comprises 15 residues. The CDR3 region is CASSYSTGENEKLFF.

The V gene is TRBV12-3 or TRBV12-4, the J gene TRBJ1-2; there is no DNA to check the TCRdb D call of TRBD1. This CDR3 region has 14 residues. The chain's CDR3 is CASRRQGAGYGYTF.

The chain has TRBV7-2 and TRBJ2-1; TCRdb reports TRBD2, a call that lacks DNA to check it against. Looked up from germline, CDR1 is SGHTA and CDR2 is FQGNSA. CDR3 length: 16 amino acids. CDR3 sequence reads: CASSLTSGGALNEQFF. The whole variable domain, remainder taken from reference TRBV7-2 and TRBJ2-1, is GAGVSQSPSNKVTEKGKDVELRCDPISGHTALYWYRQSLGQGLEFLIYFQGNSAPDKSGLPSDRFSAERTGGSVSTLTIQRTQQEDSAVYLCASSLTSGGALNEQFFGPGTRLTVL.

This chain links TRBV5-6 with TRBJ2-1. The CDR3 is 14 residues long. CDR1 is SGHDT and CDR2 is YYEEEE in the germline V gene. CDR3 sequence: CASSLAIGRNEQFF.

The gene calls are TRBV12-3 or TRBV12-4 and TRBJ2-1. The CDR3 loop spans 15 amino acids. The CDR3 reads CASTDETPVYNEQFF.

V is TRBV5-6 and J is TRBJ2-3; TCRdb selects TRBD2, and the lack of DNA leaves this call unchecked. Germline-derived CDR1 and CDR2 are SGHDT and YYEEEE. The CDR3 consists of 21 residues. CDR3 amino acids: CASSLIVARLAGLLSTDTQYF. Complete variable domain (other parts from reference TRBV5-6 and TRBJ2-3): DAGVTQSPTHLIKTRGQQVTLRCSPKSGHDTVSWYQQALGQGPQFIFQYYEEEERQRGNFPDRFSGHQFPNYSSELNVNALLLGDSALYLCASSLIVARLAGLLSTDTQYFGPGTRLTVL.

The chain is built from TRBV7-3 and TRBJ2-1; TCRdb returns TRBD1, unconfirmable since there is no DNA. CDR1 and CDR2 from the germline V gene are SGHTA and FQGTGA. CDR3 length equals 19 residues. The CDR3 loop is CASSKQSGVGGGIGNEQFF.

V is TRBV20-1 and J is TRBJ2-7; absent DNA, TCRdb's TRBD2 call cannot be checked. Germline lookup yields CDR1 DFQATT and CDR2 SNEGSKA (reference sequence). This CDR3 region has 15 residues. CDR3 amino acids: CSAGRLAGGTYEQYF.

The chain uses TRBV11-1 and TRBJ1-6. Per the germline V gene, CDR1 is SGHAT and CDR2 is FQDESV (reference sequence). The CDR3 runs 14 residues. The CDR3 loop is CASSLGVTNSPLHF. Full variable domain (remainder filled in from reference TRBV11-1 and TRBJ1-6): EAEVAQSPRYKITEKSQAVAFWCDPISGHATLYWYRQILGQGPELLVQFQDESVVDDSQLPKDRFSAERLKGVDSTLKIQPAELGDSAMYLCASSLGVTNSPLHFGNGTRLTVT.

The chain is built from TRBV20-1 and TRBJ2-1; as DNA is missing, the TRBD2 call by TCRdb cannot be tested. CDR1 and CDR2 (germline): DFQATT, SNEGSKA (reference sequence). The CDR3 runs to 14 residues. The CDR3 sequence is CSARGGLQHNEQFF.

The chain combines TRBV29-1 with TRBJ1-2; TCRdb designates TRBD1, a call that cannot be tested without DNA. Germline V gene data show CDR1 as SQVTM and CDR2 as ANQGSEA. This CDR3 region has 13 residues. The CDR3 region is CSAADRVGYGYTF.